Described below is a single T cell receptor beta chain sequence and its context. Original analysis: From reference gene primer amplification, estimates of nucleated cell counts were derived. Assay: immunoSEQ multiplex PCR; the TCRdb copy retains only in-frame clones and omits some. V and J calls and clone size are copied from that table; D and trimming were computed from the DNA. This table has 130,000 or so clones, roughly 84% appearing once. Seattle researchers signed up patients amid active infection and tracked them longitudinally. This record belongs to a study of blood T cell repertoires in COVID-19. As for the study in general: Donors in the United States, Italy and Spain gave samples during acute or convalescent COVID-19.

Material for sequencing was peripheral blood. This sequence originates from a young man with COVID-19, enrolled during active disease.

In DNA, the CDR3 is TGTGCTAGTGGTTTTGGGTTGGGAGTGGGAGACACTGAAGCTTTCTTT. As protein: CASGFGLGVGDTEAFF. This chain joins TRBV12-5 and TRBJ1-1; D is unclear. The V and J ends lost 3 bases and 3 bases respectively, with 17 bases between them. The CDR3 covers 16 residues. Germline V gene data show CDR1 as LGHNT and CDR2 as FRNRAP.